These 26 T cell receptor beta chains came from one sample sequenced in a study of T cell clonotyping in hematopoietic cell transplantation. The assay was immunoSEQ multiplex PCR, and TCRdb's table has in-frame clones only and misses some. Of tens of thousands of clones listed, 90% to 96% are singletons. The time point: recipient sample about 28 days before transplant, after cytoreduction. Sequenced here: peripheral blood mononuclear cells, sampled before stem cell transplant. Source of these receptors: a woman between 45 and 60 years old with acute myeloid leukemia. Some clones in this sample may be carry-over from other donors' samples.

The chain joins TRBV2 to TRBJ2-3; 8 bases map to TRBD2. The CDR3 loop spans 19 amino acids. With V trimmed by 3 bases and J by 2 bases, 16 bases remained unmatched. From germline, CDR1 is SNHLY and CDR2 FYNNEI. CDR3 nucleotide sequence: TGTGCCAGCAGTGAGAGTAGCGGGGCACCACTTATTCTCACAGATACGCAGTATTTT. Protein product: CASSESSGAPLILTDTQYF.

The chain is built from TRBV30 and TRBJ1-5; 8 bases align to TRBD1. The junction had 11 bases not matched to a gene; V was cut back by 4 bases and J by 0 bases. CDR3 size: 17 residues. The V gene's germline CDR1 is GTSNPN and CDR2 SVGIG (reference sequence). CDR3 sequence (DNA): TGTGCCTGGACCCGGGACAGGTGGGGGAATAGCAATCAGCCCCAGCATTTT. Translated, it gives CAWTRDRWGNSNQPQHF.

The CDR3 protein is CAISSGRAESTDTQYF. CDR3 sequence (DNA): TGTGCCATCAGCAGCGGGAGGGCCGAATCAACAGATACGCAGTATTTT. This chain joins TRBV10-3 and TRBJ2-3; TRBD2 agrees at 10 bases. CDR1 is ENHRY, CDR2 SYGVKD, per germline. V gave up 6 bases and J gave up 3 bases; unmatched junction bases: 9. The CDR3 runs 16 residues.

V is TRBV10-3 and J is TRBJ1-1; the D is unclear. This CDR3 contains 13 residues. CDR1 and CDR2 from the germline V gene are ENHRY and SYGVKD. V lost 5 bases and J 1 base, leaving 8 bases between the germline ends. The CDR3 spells CAISSSENTEAFF. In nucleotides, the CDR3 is TGTGCCATCAGTTCCTCCGAGAACACTGAAGCTTTCTTT.

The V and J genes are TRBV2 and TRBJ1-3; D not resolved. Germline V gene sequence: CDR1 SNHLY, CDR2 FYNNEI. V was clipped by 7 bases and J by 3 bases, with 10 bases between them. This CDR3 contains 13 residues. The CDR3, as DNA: TGTGCCAGCAAAGAGGAGGTTGGAAACACCATATATTTT. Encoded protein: CASKEEVGNTIYF.

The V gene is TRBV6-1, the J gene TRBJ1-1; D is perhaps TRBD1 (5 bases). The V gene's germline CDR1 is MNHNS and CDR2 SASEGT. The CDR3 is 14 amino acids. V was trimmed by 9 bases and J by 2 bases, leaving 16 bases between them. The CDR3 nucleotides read TGTGCCAGTATGCTGGGGGGTCCAAACACTGAAGCTTTCTTT. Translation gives CASMLGGPNTEAFF.

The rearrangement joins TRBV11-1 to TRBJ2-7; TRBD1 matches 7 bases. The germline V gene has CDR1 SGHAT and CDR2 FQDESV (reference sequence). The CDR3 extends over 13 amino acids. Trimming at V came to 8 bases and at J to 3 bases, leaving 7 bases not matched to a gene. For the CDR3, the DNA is TGTGCCAGCGGCAGCAGGGGGATCTACGAGCAGTACTTC. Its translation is CASGSRGIYEQYF.

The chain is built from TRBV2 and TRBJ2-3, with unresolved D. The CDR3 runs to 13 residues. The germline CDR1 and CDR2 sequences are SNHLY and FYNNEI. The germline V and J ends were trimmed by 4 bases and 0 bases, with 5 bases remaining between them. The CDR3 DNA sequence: TGTGCCAGCAGTGTGTCCAGCACAGATACGCAGTATTTT. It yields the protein CASSVSSTDTQYF.

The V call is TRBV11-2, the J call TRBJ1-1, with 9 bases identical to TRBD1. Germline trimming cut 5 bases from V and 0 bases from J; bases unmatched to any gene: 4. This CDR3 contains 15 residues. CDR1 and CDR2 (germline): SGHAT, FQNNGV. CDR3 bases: TGTGCCAGCAGCGGAACAGGGGGCGTGAACACTGAAGCTTTCTTT. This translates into CASSGTGGVNTEAFF.

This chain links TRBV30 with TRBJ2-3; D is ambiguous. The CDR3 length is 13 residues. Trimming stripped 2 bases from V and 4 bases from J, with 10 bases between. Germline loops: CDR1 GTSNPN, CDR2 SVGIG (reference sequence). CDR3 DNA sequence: TGTGCCTGGAGTCCGCCCGCTTCAGATACGCAGTATTTT. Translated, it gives CAWSPPASDTQYF.

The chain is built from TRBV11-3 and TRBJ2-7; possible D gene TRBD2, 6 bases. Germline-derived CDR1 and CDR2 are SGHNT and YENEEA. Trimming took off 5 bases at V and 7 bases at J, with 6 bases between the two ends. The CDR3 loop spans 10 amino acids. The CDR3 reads CASSAGEQYF. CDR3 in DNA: TGTGCCAGCAGCGCGGGAGAGCAGTACTTC.

The CDR3 loop reads CAWNIRGEKLFF. For the CDR3, the DNA is TGTGCCTGGAATATTAGAGGTGAAAAACTGTTTTTT. This sequence joins TRBV30 and TRBJ1-4, with D unclear. The CDR3 runs to 12 residues. The germline CDR1 and CDR2 sequences are GTSNPN and SVGIG (reference sequence). The V and J ends lost 4 bases and 7 bases respectively, with 10 bases between them.

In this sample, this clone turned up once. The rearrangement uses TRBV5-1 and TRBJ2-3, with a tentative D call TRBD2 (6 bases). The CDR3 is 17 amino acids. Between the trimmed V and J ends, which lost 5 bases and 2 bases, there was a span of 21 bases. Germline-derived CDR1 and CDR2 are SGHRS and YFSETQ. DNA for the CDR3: TGCGCCAGCAGAATGGGGCGGGGATCGGTTGACACAGATACGCAGTATTTT. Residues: CASRMGRGSVDTDTQYF.

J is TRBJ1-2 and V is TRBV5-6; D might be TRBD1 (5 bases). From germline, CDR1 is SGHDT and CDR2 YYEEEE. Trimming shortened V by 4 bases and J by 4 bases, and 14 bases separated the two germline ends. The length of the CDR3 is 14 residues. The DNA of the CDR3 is TGTGCCAGCAGCCTCAGGGCGCTACCCTATGGCTACACCTTC. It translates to CASSLRALPYGYTF. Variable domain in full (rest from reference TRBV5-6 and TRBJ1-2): DAGVTQSPTHLIKTRGQQVTLRCSPKSGHDTVSWYQQALGQGPQFIFQYYEEEERQRGNFPDRFSGHQFPNYSSELNVNALLLGDSALYLCASSLRALPYGYTFGSGTRLTVV.

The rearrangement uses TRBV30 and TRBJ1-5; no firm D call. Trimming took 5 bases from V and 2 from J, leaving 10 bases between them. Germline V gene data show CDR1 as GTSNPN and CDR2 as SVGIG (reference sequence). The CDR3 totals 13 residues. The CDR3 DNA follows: TGTGCCTGGTCCGAGAGCGGCAATCAGCCCCAGCATTTT. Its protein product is CAWSESGNQPQHF.

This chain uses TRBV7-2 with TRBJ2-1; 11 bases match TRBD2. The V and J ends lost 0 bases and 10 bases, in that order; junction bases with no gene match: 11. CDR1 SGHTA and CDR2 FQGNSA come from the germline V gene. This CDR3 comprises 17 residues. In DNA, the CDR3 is TGTGCCAGCAGCTTAGCGGGGGTTCAAGGACTAGCGGGCGAGCAGTTCTTC. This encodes CASSLAGVQGLAGEQFF.

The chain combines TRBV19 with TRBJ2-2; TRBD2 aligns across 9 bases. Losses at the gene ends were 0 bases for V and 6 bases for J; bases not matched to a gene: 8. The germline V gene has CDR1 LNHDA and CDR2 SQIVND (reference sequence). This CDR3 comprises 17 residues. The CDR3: CASSIDGSGRGSGELFF. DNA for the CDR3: TGTGCCAGTAGTATAGATGGTAGCGGGAGAGGTTCCGGGGAGCTGTTTTTT. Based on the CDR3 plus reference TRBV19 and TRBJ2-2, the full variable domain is DGGITQSPKYLFRKEGQNVTLSCEQNLNHDAMYWYRQDPGQGLRLIYYSQIVNDFQKGDIAEGYSVSREKKESFPLTVTSAQKNPTAFYLCASSIDGSGRGSGELFFGEGSRLTVL.

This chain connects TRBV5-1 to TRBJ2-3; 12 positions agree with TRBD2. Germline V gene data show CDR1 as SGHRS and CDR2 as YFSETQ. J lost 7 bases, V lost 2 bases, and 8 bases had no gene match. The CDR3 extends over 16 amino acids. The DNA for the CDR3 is TGCGCCAGCAGCTTTGACCTAGCGGGAGGGCCACATACGCAGTATTTT. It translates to CASSFDLAGGPHTQYF.

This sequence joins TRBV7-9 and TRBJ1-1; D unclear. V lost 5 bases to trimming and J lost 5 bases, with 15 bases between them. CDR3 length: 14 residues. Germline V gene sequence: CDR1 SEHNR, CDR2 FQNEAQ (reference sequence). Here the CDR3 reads CASSPVNSRTEAFF. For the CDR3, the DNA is TGTGCCAGCAGCCCCGTTAATTCGAGGACTGAAGCTTTCTTT.

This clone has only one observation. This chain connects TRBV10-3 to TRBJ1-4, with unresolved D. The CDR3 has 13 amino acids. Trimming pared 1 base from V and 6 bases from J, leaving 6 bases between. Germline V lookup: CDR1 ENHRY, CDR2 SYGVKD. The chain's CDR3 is CAISEFADEKLFF. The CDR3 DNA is TGTGCCATCAGTGAGTTCGCGGATGAAAAACTGTTTTTT.

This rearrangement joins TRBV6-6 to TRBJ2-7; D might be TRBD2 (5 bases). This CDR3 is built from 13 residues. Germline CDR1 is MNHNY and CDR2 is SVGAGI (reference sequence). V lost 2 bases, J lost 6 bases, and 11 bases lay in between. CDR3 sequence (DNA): TGTGCCAGCAGTTACGGGGTAGCGAGCGAGCAGTACTTC. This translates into CASSYGVASEQYF.

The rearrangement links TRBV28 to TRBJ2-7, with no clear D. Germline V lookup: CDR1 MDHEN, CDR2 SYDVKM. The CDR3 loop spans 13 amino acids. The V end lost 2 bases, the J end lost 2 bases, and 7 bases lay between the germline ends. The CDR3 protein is CASSLGPPYEQYF. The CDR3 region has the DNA TGTGCCAGCAGTTTAGGGCCCCCCTACGAGCAGTACTTC.

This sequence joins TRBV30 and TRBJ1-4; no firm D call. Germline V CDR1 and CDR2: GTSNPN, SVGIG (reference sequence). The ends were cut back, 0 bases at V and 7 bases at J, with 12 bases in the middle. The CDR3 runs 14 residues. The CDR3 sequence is CAWSVRGWGEKLFF. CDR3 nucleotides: TGTGCCTGGAGTGTACGGGGTTGGGGTGAAAAACTGTTTTTT. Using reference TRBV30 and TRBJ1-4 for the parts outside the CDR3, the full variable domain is SQTIHQWPATLVQPVGSPLSLECTVEGTSNPNLYWYRQAAGRGLQLLFYSVGIGQISSEVPQNLSASRPQDRQFILSSKKLLLSDSGFYLCAWSVRGWGEKLFFGSGTQLSVL.

The CDR3 loop reads CASSLGTYTGELFF. The CDR3 nucleotides read TGTGCCAGCAGCTTAGGGACCTACACCGGGGAGCTGTTTTTT. V usage is TRBV7-2 and J usage is TRBJ2-2; no clear D gene. Between the trimmed V and J ends, which lost 1 base and 3 bases, there was a span of 6 bases. The CDR3 is made up of 14 amino acids. Germline CDR1 and CDR2: SGHTA and FQGNSA.

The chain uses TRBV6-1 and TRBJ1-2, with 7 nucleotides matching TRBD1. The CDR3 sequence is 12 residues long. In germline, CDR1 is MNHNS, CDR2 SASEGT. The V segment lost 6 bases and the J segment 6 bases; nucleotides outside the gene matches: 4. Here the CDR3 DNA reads TGTGCCAGCAGGGAGGGGACAGATGGCTACACCTTC. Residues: CASREGTDGYTF.

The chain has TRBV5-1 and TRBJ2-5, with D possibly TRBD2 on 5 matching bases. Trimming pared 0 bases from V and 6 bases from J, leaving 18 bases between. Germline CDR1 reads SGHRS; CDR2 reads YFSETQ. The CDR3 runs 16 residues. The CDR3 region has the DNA TGCGCCAGCAGCTTGGTTGCGGGTCTTTCCGAGAAGACCCAGTACTTC. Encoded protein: CASSLVAGLSEKTQYF.